The clone carrying this TCR beta chain was seen many times. What it binds is not known. TCRbeta library preparation incorporated unique molecular identifiers. TCRdb ran MiXCR on the PCR reads and lists one entry per CDR3 protein. The sample contains approximately 300,000 distinct CDR3 sequences, around 7.1% of which appear only once. This CDR3 spans 16 amino acids. Germline CDR1 is LGHNA and CDR2 is YSLEER. The V end was cut by 5 bases, the J end by 1 base, with 17 bases between. The data derive from a study of T-cell reconstitution after alpha-beta-depleted transplantation in children. Overall study results and limits: Surviving recipient T cells and thymic progenitors underlay high day-60 TCRbeta diversity in some patients. The main origin of T-cell counts and diversity one year after transplant was newly produced T cells. Reports say that about two months after transplant, the alpha-beta T cells came out of several hundred graft clones that had expanded.

The clonotype comes from a female patient under 10 years old who had a stem cell transplant for Fanconi anemia, so the T cells may come from the graft donor. Sequences were derived from peripheral blood, sampled 360 days after TCRalphabeta/CD19-depleted stem cell transplant. This chain joins TRBV4-3 and TRBJ1-1; D perhaps matches TRBD1 (5 bases). CDR3 bases: TGCGCCAGCAGCGAATCAGGGTTCGAACCGAACACTGAAGCTTTCTTT. Translation: CASSESGFEPNTEAFF.